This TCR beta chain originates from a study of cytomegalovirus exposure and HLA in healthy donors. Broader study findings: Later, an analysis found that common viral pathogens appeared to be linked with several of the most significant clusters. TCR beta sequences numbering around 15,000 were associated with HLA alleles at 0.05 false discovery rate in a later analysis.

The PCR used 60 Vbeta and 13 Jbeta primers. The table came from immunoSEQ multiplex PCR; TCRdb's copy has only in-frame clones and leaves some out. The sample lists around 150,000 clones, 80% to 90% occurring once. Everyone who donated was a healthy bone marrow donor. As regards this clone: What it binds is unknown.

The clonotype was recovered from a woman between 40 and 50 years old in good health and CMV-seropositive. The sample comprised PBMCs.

The CDR3 region has the DNA TGTGCCAGTAGCCCGGAGAGGGGGCGAGATCAGCCCCAGCATTTT. It is translated as CASSPERGRDQPQHF. This rearrangement joins TRBV19 to TRBJ1-5, with TRBD1 matching over 7 bases. This CDR3 is built from 15 residues. In germline, CDR1 is LNHDA, CDR2 SQIVND (reference sequence). J lost 5 bases, V lost 6 bases, and 10 bases had no gene match.